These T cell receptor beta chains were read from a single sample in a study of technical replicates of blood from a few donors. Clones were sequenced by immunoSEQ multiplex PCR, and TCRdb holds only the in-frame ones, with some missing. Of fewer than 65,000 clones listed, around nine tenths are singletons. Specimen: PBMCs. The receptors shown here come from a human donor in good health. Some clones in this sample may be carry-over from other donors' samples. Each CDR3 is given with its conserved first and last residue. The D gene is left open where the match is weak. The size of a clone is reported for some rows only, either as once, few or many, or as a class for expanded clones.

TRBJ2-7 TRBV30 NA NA CAWSTQGPFSYEQYF TGTGCCTGGAGTACCCAGGGCCCCTTCTCCTACGAGCAGTACTTC
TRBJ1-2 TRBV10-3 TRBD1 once CAISESGQGAGGYTF TGTGCCATCAGTGAGTCGGGACAGGGGGCGGGGGGCTACACCTTC
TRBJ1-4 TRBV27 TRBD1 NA CASSFFRDSNEKLFF TGTGCCAGCAGTTTCTTCAGGGACAGCAATGAAAAACTGTTTTTT
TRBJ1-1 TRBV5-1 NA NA CASSLGYMRTEAFF TGCGCCAGCAGTTTGGGCTACATGAGGACTGAAGCTTTCTTT
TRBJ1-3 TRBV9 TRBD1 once CASSARISGTGESGNTIYF TGTGCCAGCAGCGCACGAATTTCTGGGACAGGGGAATCTGGAAACACCATATATTTT
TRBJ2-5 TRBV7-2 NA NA CASSLAAGETQYF TGTGCCAGCAGCCTAGCTGCGGGGGAGACCCAGTACTTC
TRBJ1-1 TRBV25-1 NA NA CASRKPGGEAFF TGTGCCAGCAGGAAGCCCGGGGGTGAAGCTTTCTTT
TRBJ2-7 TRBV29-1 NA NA CSVVRGPYEQYF TGCAGCGTTGTCCGAGGTCCCTACGAGCAGTACTTC
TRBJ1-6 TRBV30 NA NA CAWGAQANSPLHF TGTGCCTGGGGGGCTCAAGCCAATTCACCCCTCCACTTT
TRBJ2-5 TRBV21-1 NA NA CASSLRTAQETQYF TGTGCCAGCAGCCTCCGGACAGCCCAAGAGACCCAGTACTTC
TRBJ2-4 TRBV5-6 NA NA CASSLAGTSIAKNIQYF TGTGCCAGCAGCTTGGCCGGGACATCCATAGCCAAAAACATTCAGTACTTC
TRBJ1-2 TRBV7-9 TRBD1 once CASSLGQGAYGYTF TGTGCCAGCAGCTTAGGCCAGGGGGCGTATGGCTACACCTTC
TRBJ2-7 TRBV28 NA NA CASSEGTYEQYF TGTGCCAGCTCTGAGGGAACGTACGAGCAGTACTTC
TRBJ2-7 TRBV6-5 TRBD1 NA CASSTLRQGSYEQYF TGTGCCAGCAGTACATTAAGACAGGGCTCCTACGAGCAGTACTTC
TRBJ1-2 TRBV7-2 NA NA CASSLGGPGYTF TGTGCCAGCAGCTTAGGGGGCCCGGGCTACACCTTC
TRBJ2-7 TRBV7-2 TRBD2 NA CASSPGTITYEQYF TGTGCCAGCAGCCCGGGGACTATAACCTACGAGCAGTACTTC
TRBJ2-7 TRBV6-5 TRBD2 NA CASSYGGLAGFYEQYF TGTGCCAGCAGTTACGGGGGCCTAGCGGGATTCTACGAGCAGTACTTC
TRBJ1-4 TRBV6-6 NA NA CASSYWGSDNEKLFF TGTGCCAGCAGTTACTGGGGCAGCGATAATGAAAAACTGTTTTTT
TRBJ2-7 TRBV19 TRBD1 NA CASSTGTGGREQYF TGTGCCAGTAGTACCGGGACAGGGGGCCGGGAGCAGTACTTC
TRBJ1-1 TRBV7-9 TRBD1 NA CASSGQVFNTEAFF TGTGCCAGCAGCGGACAGGTTTTTAACACTGAAGCTTTCTTT
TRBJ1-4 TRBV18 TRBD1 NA CASSPPQGAKLFF TGTGCCAGCTCACCACCACAGGGGGCGAAACTGTTTTTT
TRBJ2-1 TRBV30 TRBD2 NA CAWRGLAGVNEQFF TGTGCCTGGAGGGGACTAGCGGGAGTTAATGAGCAGTTCTTC
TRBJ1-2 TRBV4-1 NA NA CASSQDIGRGANYGYTF TGCGCCAGCAGCCAAGATATTGGCAGGGGAGCTAACTATGGCTACACCTTC
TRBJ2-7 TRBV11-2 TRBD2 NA CASSLRTSGYEQYF TGTGCCAGCAGCTTAAGGACTAGCGGCTACGAACAGTACTTC
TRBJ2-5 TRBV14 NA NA CASSQYEREETQYF TGTGCCAGCAGCCAATACGAGCGGGAAGAGACCCAGTACTTC
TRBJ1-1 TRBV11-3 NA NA CASSLDEATEAFF TGTGCCAGCAGCTTAGATGAAGCCACTGAAGCTTTCTTT
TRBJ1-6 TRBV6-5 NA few CASSYGTTYSPLHF TGTGCCAGCAGTTACGGGACAACCTATTCGCCCCTCCACTTT
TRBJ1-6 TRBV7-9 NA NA CASSLHTGGNSPLHF TGTGCCAGCAGCCTGCATACGGGGGGTAATTCACCCCTCCACTTT
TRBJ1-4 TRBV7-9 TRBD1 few CASSLRQGDEKLFF TGTGCCAGCAGCTTAAGACAGGGGGATGAAAAACTGTTTTTT
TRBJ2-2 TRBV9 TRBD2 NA CASSVGAATSGRNTGELFF TGTGCCAGCAGCGTAGGGGCGGCGACTAGCGGGAGGAACACCGGGGAGCTGTTTTTT
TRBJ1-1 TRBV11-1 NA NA CASSLSGGGTEAFF TGTGCCAGCAGCTTATCGGGGGGAGGCACTGAAGCTTTCTTT
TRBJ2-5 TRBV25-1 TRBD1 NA CASTAGQGAETQYF TGTGCCAGCACTGCGGGACAGGGGGCAGAGACCCAGTACTTC
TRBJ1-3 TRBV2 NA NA CASSLVTITGNTIYF TGTGCCAGCAGCCTTGTTACAATTACTGGAAACACCATATATTTT
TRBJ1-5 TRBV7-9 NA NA CASSLVDSHRGNQPQHF TGTGCCAGCAGCCTGGTGGACAGTCACCGGGGCAATCAGCCCCAGCATTTT
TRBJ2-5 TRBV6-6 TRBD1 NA CASTLGQGTGGETQYF TGTGCCAGCACCTTGGGACAGGGAACCGGTGGAGAGACCCAGTACTTC
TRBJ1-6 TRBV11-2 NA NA CASSDGDILYGSPLHF TGTGCCAGCAGCGACGGGGACATACTCTATGGTTCACCCCTCCACTTT
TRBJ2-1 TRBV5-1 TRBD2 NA CASSLAGGRAFNEQFF TGCGCCAGCAGCTTGGCCGGCGGGAGGGCATTTAATGAGCAGTTCTTC
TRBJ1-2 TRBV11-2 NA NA CASSSTLGAVGGYTF TGTGCCAGCAGCTCCACATTGGGGGCGGTTGGCGGCTACACCTTC
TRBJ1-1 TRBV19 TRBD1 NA CASSTTGFAEAFF TGTGCCAGTAGTACGACAGGGTTCGCTGAAGCTTTCTTT
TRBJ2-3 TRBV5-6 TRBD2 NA CASSRGRGGSRNTQYF TGTGCCAGCAGCCGAGGGCGCGGGGGGAGCCGGAATACGCAGTATTTT
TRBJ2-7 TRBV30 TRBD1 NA CAWSTGTEWYF TGTGCCTGGAGTACAGGGACAGAGTGGTACTTC
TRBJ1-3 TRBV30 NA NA CAWNLGYSGNTIYF TGTGCCTGGAACCTCGGGTACTCTGGAAACACCATATATTTT
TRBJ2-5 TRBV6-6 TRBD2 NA CASSLGTSGAMETQYF TGTGCCAGCAGTTTAGGGACTAGCGGTGCCATGGAGACCCAGTACTTC
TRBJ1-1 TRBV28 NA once CASSPSRWDTEAFF TGTGCCAGCAGTCCGTCCAGGTGGGACACTGAAGCTTTCTTT
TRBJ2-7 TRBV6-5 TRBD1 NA CASYRDRGYEQYF TGTGCCAGCTACCGGGACAGGGGCTACGAGCAGTACTTC
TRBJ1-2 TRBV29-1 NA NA CSASEGGARLYGYTF TGCAGCGCCTCGGAGGGGGGGGCGCGACTCTATGGCTACACCTTC
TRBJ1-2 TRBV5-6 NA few CASSRQRGYTF TGTGCCAGCAGCCGACAGCGTGGCTACACCTTC
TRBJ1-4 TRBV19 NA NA CASRTSYEKLFF TGTGCCAGTAGAACATCTTATGAAAAACTGTTTTTT
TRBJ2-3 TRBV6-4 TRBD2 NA CASSETSGISDTQYF TGTGCCAGCAGTGAAACTAGCGGGATTTCAGATACGCAGTATTTT
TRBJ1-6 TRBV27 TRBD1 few CATRQGPYNSPLHF TGTGCCACCCGACAGGGCCCCTATAATTCACCCCTCCACTTT
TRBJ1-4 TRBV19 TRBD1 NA CASTRQGQDEKLFF TGTGCCAGTACCCGACAGGGTCAGGATGAAAAACTGTTTTTT
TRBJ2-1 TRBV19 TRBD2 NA CASSATGTSEFF TGTGCCAGTAGTGCGACCGGGACTAGTGAGTTCTTC
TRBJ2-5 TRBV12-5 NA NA CASGPSWTQYF TGTGCTAGTGGTCCGTCGTGGACCCAGTACTTC
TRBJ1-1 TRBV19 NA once CASSWGGASTEAFF TGTGCCAGTAGTTGGGGGGGCGCGTCTACTGAAGCTTTCTTT
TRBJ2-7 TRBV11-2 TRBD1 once CASSLRPGGEKLHEQYF TGTGCCAGCAGCTTACGGCCAGGGGGCGAAAAGCTCCACGAGCAGTACTTC
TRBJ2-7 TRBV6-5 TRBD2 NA CASSSSGSMSYEQYF TGTGCCAGCAGTTCCAGCGGGAGTATGTCCTACGAGCAGTACTTC
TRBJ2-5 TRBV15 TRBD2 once CATSRGGWETQYF TGTGCCACCAGCAGGGGGGGGTGGGAGACCCAGTACTTC
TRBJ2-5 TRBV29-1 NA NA CSVEDSPVRETQYF TGCAGCGTTGAAGACTCTCCGGTTAGAGAGACCCAGTACTTC